Reported below is one T cell receptor (beta chain). The data derive from a study of blood T cell repertoires in COVID-19. At the level of the study: COVID-19 samples, acute and convalescent, were from the United States, Italy and Spain. PBMCs, B-cell-depleted T cells, or T cells were the source of the cDNA or gDNA that made up the material.

The V and J ends lost 1 base and 1 base respectively, with 2 bases between them. The CDR3 consists of 14 residues. Germline-derived CDR1 and CDR2 are LGHNA and YNFKEQ. Source study methods: Counts of nucleated cells, estimated from reference gene primer amplification, were obtained. Libraries were prepared by immunoSEQ multiplex PCR; TCRdb keeps only in-frame clonotypes and omits some of them. The V and J calls and clone size are taken from that table; D and trimming were inferred from the DNA. The sample holds about 98,000 clones, roughly 85% seen once. This TCR was recovered from a man in his sixties or seventies with acute or convalescent COVID-19. Source material: peripheral blood. The gene calls are TRBV4-2 and TRBJ1-6; D remains unclear. The CDR3 spells CASSQVSYNSPLHF. The CDR3 coding sequence is TGTGCCAGCAGCCAAGTATCCTATAATTCACCCCTCCACTTT.